The clone carrying this TCR beta chain was counted a few times. Its target is unknown. At the DNA level, this CDR3 is encoded by other sequences in the same sample as well. CDR1 and CDR2 (germline): SGHTA, FQGNSA. The CDR3 runs 12 residues. V was trimmed by 1 base and J by 3 bases, leaving 4 bases between them. This sample was included in a study of beta chain features in type 1 diabetes. On the study more broadly: Healthy donors and patients showed comparable age, gender and cell yields. The study, taken as a whole, reports: For patients, the naive, central memory and Treg TCRB repertoires appeared more alike than for healthy donors. The study found moderately but significantly shorter TCRB CDR3s in all four CD4+ subsets of Type 1 diabetes patients.

Sequenced material consisted of expressed TCRB transcripts (all of the isolated RNA was reverse transcribed). The repertoire was sequenced with immunoSEQ multiplex PCR; TCRdb's copy has only in-frame clones and lacks some. Of 600,000 or so clones in the sample, roughly 12% were seen once. Heparinised blood was drawn once per donor, averaging approximately 0.12 L. Sorting with CD45RO/CCR7/CD25/CD127/CD95/CD27 yielded naive, central memory, regulatory and stem-like memory CD4+ cells. The chain carries TRBV7-2 and TRBJ2-7; D not resolved. Sequenced input: naive CD4+ T cells from blood. This TCR derives from a man aged 25 to 40 with type 1 diabetes. The DNA of the CDR3 is TGTGCCAGCAGCTTAGTTAGCTACGAGCAGTACTTC. Amino acid sequence: CASSLVSYEQYF. The entire variable domain, with the rest obtained from reference TRBV7-2 and TRBJ2-7, is as follows: GAGVSQSPSNKVTEKGKDVELRCDPISGHTALYWYRQSLGQGLEFLIYFQGNSAPDKSGLPSDRFSAERTGGSVSTLTIQRTQQEDSAVYLCASSLVSYEQYFGPGTRLTVT.